These T cell receptor beta chains were read from a single sample in a study of blood T cell repertoires in COVID-19. The data were produced by immunoSEQ multiplex PCR, yet TCRdb's version contains in-frame clones alone and is incomplete. The table lists approximately 120,000 clones, roughly 91% of them singletons. Sequenced sample: peripheral blood. The receptors were sampled from a human donor in a cohort sampled during active COVID-19. Both conserved end residues are part of each CDR3. The D gene is left open where the match is weak.

TRBV30	TRBD2	TRBJ2-5	12	CALWTSAETQYF
TRBV4-2	TRBD1	TRBJ1-2	15	CASSQELQGVYGYTF
TRBV27	.	TRBJ2-7	17	CASSLKTPTRSSYEQYF
TRBV27	TRBD1	TRBJ2-4	14	CASSPRTGENIQYF
TRBV24-1	TRBD2	TRBJ2-1	16	CATSDPGTSVENEQFF
TRBV12-3/TRBV12-4	.	TRBJ1-2	13	CASRTTGTFGYTF
TRBV3-1/TRBV3-2	.	TRBJ2-3	17	CASSQDPTRLRTDTQYF
TRBV5-4	.	TRBJ1-3	15	CASSSGGAFGNTIYF
TRBV20-1	.	TRBJ2-2	14	CSASNPRGTGELFF
TRBV7-9	TRBD1	TRBJ1-1	14	CASSPQGAHTEAFF
TRBV18	TRBD1	TRBJ2-7	13	CASSADRRNEQYF
TRBV2	.	TRBJ1-1	15	CASTKQRAVNTEAFF